These T cell receptor beta chains were read from a single sample in a study of shared clonotypes between healthy human individuals. Method: immunoSEQ multiplex PCR; TCRdb's copy keeps in-frame clones and lacks some. The top ten hold about 0.11% of the sample, which has some 630,000 clones, about 96% seen once. Specimen: naive CD8+ T cells sorted from blood. Every receptor here comes from a woman in her 30s in good health. The CDR3 runs from the conserved cysteine through the conserved F or W. D genes are given only for firm matches. Where a row states a size, it is once, few, many or the class of an expanded clone; other rows omit it.

D	V	J	size	DNA	CDR3
NA	TRBV4-1	TRBJ1-5	NA	TGCGCCAGCAGCCCTCAGGACAGTCAGCCCCAGCATTTT	CASSPQDSQPQHF
NA	TRBV6-5	TRBJ1-5	NA	TGTGCCAGCAAGGGTGGGGGTAGCAATCAGCCCCAGCATTTT	CASKGGGSNQPQHF
NA	TRBV5-6	TRBJ2-7	NA	TGTGCCAGCAGCTTGGGGTCTAGCTACGAGCAGTACTTC	CASSLGSSYEQYF
TRBD1	TRBV29-1	TRBJ1-1	NA	TGCAGCGGCACCGACAGGGTCTCCACTGAAGCTTTCTTT	CSGTDRVSTEAFF
TRBD2	TRBV7-6	TRBJ2-7	once	TGTGCCAGCAGCTACGGCGGGAGCCCCAACGAGCAGTACTTC	CASSYGGSPNEQYF
NA	TRBV11-2	TRBJ2-7	NA	TGTGCCAGCACCCTAGAAGCCCGGGCCCCCTACGAGCAGTACTTC	CASTLEARAPYEQYF
NA	TRBV19	TRBJ2-2	NA	TGTGCCTTCTCGACGGAGAACACCGGGGAGCTGTTTTTT	CAFSTENTGELFF
NA	TRBV5-6	TRBJ1-1	NA	TGTGCCAGCAGCCTCGGACCATTGGACACTGAAGCTTTCTTT	CASSLGPLDTEAFF
TRBD2	TRBV27	TRBJ2-1	NA	TGTGCCAGCAGTCCTACCAGCGGGAGGGTTTGGAACAATGAGCAGTTCTTC	CASSPTSGRVWNNEQFF
NA	TRBV28	TRBJ2-3	NA	TGTGCCAGCAGTTTATCGGGACCCGCGCAGTATTTT	CASSLSGPAQYF
TRBD1	TRBV27	TRBJ2-1	once	TGTGCCAGCAGTAGTCGGGACAGGGATTACAATGAGCAGTTCTTC	CASSSRDRDYNEQFF
TRBD2	TRBV5-1	TRBJ2-1	NA	TGCGCCAGCAGCTCGGGACTAGCGGGAGCGAGAAATGAGCAGTTCTTC	CASSSGLAGARNEQFF
TRBD1	TRBV28	TRBJ2-1	NA	TGTGCCAGCTCGTCCGGGACAGGGGGGCGCGAGCAGTTCTTC	CASSSGTGGREQFF
TRBD2	TRBV9	TRBJ2-2	NA	TGTGCCAGCAGCGTAGAAGCGGGACCCACCGGGGAGCTGTTTTTT	CASSVEAGPTGELFF
TRBD1	TRBV27	TRBJ2-7	NA	TGTGCCAGCAGTTTATCCCCCGGGACAGGGGCCTACGAGCAGTACTTC	CASSLSPGTGAYEQYF
TRBD1	TRBV7-8	TRBJ2-7	NA	TGTGCCAGCAGCCCCCCCTCGGGTGGACAGGGGACGTACGAGCAGTACTTC	CASSPPSGGQGTYEQYF
TRBD2	TRBV28	TRBJ2-7	NA	TGTGCCAGCAGTTTGGGTCTTCTAGCGGGAGACTCCTACGAGCAGTACTTC	CASSLGLLAGDSYEQYF
NA	TRBV28	TRBJ2-7	NA	TGTGCCAGCACCACACACGGGACCGGTGCCTACGAGCAGTACTTC	CASTTHGTGAYEQYF
TRBD2	TRBV28	TRBJ2-1	NA	TGTGCCAGCAGTTTATTGTTCATTGGGACTAGCGGATACAATGAGCAGTTCTTC	CASSLLFIGTSGYNEQFF
NA	TRBV2	TRBJ2-3	NA	TGTGCCAGCAGTGAACGAGGGGCGATGACAGATACGCAGTATTTT	CASSERGAMTDTQYF
NA	TRBV19	TRBJ1-3	NA	TGTGCCAGTAGTATCGACCCAAGCTCTGGAAACACCATATATTTT	CASSIDPSSGNTIYF
NA	TRBV6-1	TRBJ2-5	NA	TGTGCCAGCAGTGAATGGGGCCTGGCAGCGGGCGGACAAGAGACCCAGTACTTC	CASSEWGLAAGGQETQYF
NA	TRBV28	TRBJ1-1	once	TGTGCCAGCAGCCCTAGACTCGGGACAGAAGCTTTCTTT	CASSPRLGTEAFF
TRBD2	TRBV4-2	TRBJ2-7	NA	TGTGCCAGCAGCCAAGAACTTGCGGCTAGCGGGAGATTGGGTTCAGACGAGCAGTACTTC	CASSQELAASGRLGSDEQYF
TRBD1	TRBV7-8	TRBJ1-5	NA	TGTGCCAGCAGCCCGGGACAGGGGTCCCATAGCAATCAGCCCCAGCATTTT	CASSPGQGSHSNQPQHF
TRBD1	TRBV20-1	TRBJ2-7	NA	TGCAGTGCCAAGACAGGGTTCGAGCAGTACTTC	CSAKTGFEQYF